The 3 T cell receptor beta chains presented below share a single source sample, sequenced in a study of Ad26.COV2.S vaccination and SARS-CoV-2 variants. Treatment here: 19 received Ad26.COV2.S at low or high dose, single or two shots; 5 received placebo; per-sample allocation not given. Following the first vaccine or placebo injection, samples were taken on day 63. Sequencing used immunoSEQ multiplex PCR; TCRdb keeps in-frame clones, though not all of them. This table holds hundreds of thousands of clones, roughly 87% found once. Material: peripheral blood, obtained in a trial of Ad26.COV2.S vaccine versus placebo. These receptors came from a person aged 18-60 years who received the Ad26.COV2.S COVID-19 vaccine or a placebo.

In its sample, this clone was seen a few times. This sequence joins TRBV3-1 (or the pseudogene TRBV3-2) and TRBJ1-5; D unclear. V lost 1 base, J lost 7 bases, and 8 bases lay in between. The germline gives CDR1 LGHDT, CDR2 YNNKEL (reference sequence). CDR3 length: 13 residues. CDR3 protein: CASSQVGYQPQHF. The CDR3 nucleotides read TGTGCCAGCAGCCAAGTGGGGTACCAGCCCCAGCATTTT.

CDR3 sequence reads: CASSYLAGGTDTQYF. CDR3 sequence (DNA): TGTGCCAGCAGTTACCTAGCGGGAGGCACAGATACGCAGTATTTT. V gene TRBV6-2 or TRBV6-3 combines with J gene TRBJ2-3, with TRBD2 identical over 10 bases. There are 15 residues in the CDR3. The J segment lost 1 base and the V segment lost 2 bases, leaving 0 bases of the junction unmatched. Germline assignment: CDR1 MNHEY and CDR2 SVGEGT.

The gene calls are TRBV12-3 or TRBV12-4 and TRBJ1-3; no reliable D call. The CDR3 length is 12 residues. Trimming pared 1 base from V and 11 bases from J, leaving 9 bases between. CDR3 in amino acids: CASSLEARSIYF. CDR3 nucleotide sequence: TGTGCCAGCAGTTTAGAGGCGCGCTCCATATATTTT.